The 17 T cell receptor beta chains below all came from one sample that was sequenced in a study of T cells in Graves' hyperthyroidism and ophthalmopathy. Amplification of TCR beta CDR3 regions was performed using RNA transcripts as template. In the first-round RT-PCR of the TCR CDR3, the HTBI primer set was used. MiXCR was run by TCRdb on the multiplex PCR reads, yielding one entry per CDR3 protein. The data hold approximately 360,000 distinct CDR3 sequences, with 15% to 18% observed a single time. What was sequenced was blood. These receptor sequences come from a woman aged 18-35 years with Graves' hyperthyroidism that later progressed to Graves' ophthalmopathy.

This clonotype was found many times. This rearrangement joins TRBV5-1 to TRBJ2-7; 9 bases align to TRBD1. The junction had 6 bases not matched to a gene; V was cut back by 2 bases and J by 3 bases. CDR3 length: 15 residues. Germline CDR1 is SGHRS and CDR2 is YFSETQ. The CDR3 loop reads CASSFGTGGDYEQYF. CDR3 coding DNA: TGCGCCAGCAGCTTCGGAACAGGGGGCGACTACGAGCAGTACTTC.

This clonotype has a handful of counts. The V and J genes are TRBV18 and TRBJ2-1; unclear D gene. Trimming left V 4 bases short and J 4 bases short, with 14 bases between. This CDR3 is 15 amino acids long. CDR1 and CDR2 (germline): KGHSH, LQKENI. Here the CDR3 DNA reads TGTGCCAGCTCACAAACTGGAAGCACATACAATGAGCAGTTCTTC. This sequence encodes CASSQTGSTYNEQFF.

This clonotype was found many times. V usage is TRBV29-1 and J usage is TRBJ2-7, with TRBD2 identical over 10 bases. V gave up 5 bases and J gave up 3 bases; unmatched junction bases: 7. This CDR3 is 14 amino acids long. Germline CDR1 SQVTM, CDR2 ANQGSEA. The CDR3 coding sequence is TGCAGCGTTAAGTCTAGCGGGAGTGGCTACGAGCAGTACTTC. It translates to CSVKSSGSGYEQYF.

V gene TRBV19 combines with J gene TRBJ2-2; TRBD2 matches at 7 bases. Losses at the gene ends were 4 bases for V and 2 bases for J; bases not matched to a gene: 10. This CDR3 has 17 residues. The germline V gene encodes CDR1 LNHDA and CDR2 SQIVND (reference sequence). For the CDR3, the DNA is TGTGCCAGTAGTACCGGACAAGGACTAGGAAACACCGGGGAGCTGTTTTTT. This gives the protein CASSTGQGLGNTGELFF.

Ten or more counts support this clonotype. This chain joins TRBV2 and TRBJ2-3, with TRBD2 matching 7 bases. The CDR3 length is 13 residues. With V trimmed by 5 bases and J by 4 bases, 3 bases remained unmatched. Germline loops: CDR1 SNHLY, CDR2 FYNNEI. CDR3 residues: CASSLLAADTQYF. DNA for the CDR3: TGTGCCAGCAGTCTGCTAGCGGCAGATACGCAGTATTTT.

The chain has TRBV5-1 and TRBJ2-7; 12 bases align to TRBD1. V trimming: 4 bases; J trimming: 6 bases; junction bases outside the gene matches: 5. The germline V gene has CDR1 SGHRS and CDR2 YFSETQ. The CDR3 is 14 residues long. CDR3 sequence: CASSTGTGGLEQYF. The CDR3 DNA reads TGCGCCAGCAGCACCGGGACAGGGGGCCTCGAGCAGTACTTC.

This clonotype was counted at least ten times. The V and J genes are TRBV15 and TRBJ1-2; unclear D gene. Germline CDR1 and CDR2: LNHNV and YYDKDF (reference sequence). Trimming took off 3 bases at V and 0 bases at J, with 11 bases between the two ends. The CDR3 spans 15 residues. The DNA for the CDR3 is TGTGCCACCAGCAGGGATACGCAATCTAACTATGGCTACACCTTC. As protein: CATSRDTQSNYGYTF.

This clonotype occurred many times. The chain uses TRBV5-1 and TRBJ2-1, with 8 nucleotides matching TRBD1. CDR3 length: 15 residues. CDR1 and CDR2 (germline): SGHRS, YFSETQ. The J segment lost 10 bases and the V segment lost 1 base, leaving 10 bases of the junction unmatched. CDR3 protein: CASSLRTGYSWEQFF. The CDR3 DNA follows: TGCGCCAGCAGCTTGAGGACAGGGTATTCGTGGGAGCAGTTCTTC.

This chain joins TRBV6-6 and TRBJ2-5; a possible D gene is TRBD1 (5 bases). Germline CDR1 and CDR2: MNHNY and SVGAGI (reference sequence). This CDR3 region has 14 residues. The V gene lost 0 bases and the J gene lost 5 bases, with 10 bases spanning the gap. The CDR3 reads CASSYSTAPETQYF. DNA of the CDR3: TGTGCCAGCAGTTACTCGACAGCCCCTGAGACCCAGTACTTC.

The chain carries TRBV4-2 and TRBJ2-3; D gene ambiguous. The V and J ends lost 0 bases and 4 bases respectively, with 14 bases between them. The germline CDR1 and CDR2 sequences are LGHNA and YNFKEQ. The CDR3 has 16 amino acids. The CDR3 DNA follows: TGTGCCAGCAGCCAAGAACGGAAGCGCGGACCAGATACGCAGTATTTT. As protein: CASSQERKRGPDTQYF.

This clonotype was detected only a few times. V usage is TRBV7-9 and J usage is TRBJ2-6; unclear D gene. The CDR3 sequence is 16 residues long. The ends were cut back, 2 bases at V and 2 bases at J, with 10 bases in the middle. Germline CDR1 reads SEHNR; CDR2 reads FQNEAQ (reference sequence). The CDR3 spells CASSLTLQAGANVLTF. The CDR3 region has the DNA TGTGCCAGCAGCTTAACGCTCCAGGCTGGGGCCAACGTCCTGACTTTC.

The rearrangement links TRBV25-1 to TRBJ1-1; TRBD1 matches 9 bases. The CDR3 is 13 amino acids. From germline, CDR1 is MGHDK and CDR2 SYGVNS. Germline trimming cut 2 bases from V and 7 bases from J; bases unmatched to any gene: 2. The DNA for the CDR3 is TGTGCCAGCAGTGAAGGACAGGGGTTTGAAGCTTTCTTT. Protein product: CASSEGQGFEAFF.

This clonotype was detected many times. V and J are TRBV5-1 and TRBJ2-4; D gene unclear. CDR3 length: 14 amino acids. The V gene's germline CDR1 is SGHRS and CDR2 YFSETQ. V lost 2 bases to trimming and J lost 1 base, with 7 bases between them. CDR3 DNA sequence: TGCGCCAGCAGCTTTAGTGTTGCCAAAAACATTCAGTACTTC. Translated, it gives CASSFSVAKNIQYF. Using reference TRBV5-1 and TRBJ2-4 for the parts outside the CDR3, the full variable domain is KAGVTQTPRYLIKTRGQQVTLSCSPISGHRSVSWYQQTPGQGLQFLFEYFSETQRNKGNFPGRFSGRQFSNSRSEMNVSTLELGDSALYLCASSFSVAKNIQYFGAGTRLSVL.

This clonotype has a count of ten or more. The chain uses TRBV12-3 or TRBV12-4 and TRBJ1-5, with 10 bases lining up with TRBD1. The CDR3 is 15 residues long. V was pared by 5 bases and J by 6 bases, with 7 bases of the junction left unmatched. The CDR3 loop is CASSPGTGVFQPQHF. CDR3 sequence (DNA): TGTGCCAGCAGTCCCGGGACAGGGGTATTTCAGCCCCAGCATTTT.

The sample holds a few counts of this clonotype. The genes are TRBV27 and TRBJ2-7; D may be TRBD1 (5 bases). CDR3 length: 21 amino acids. Germline V gene lookup returns CDR1 MNHEY and CDR2 SMNVEV (reference sequence). V gave up 1 base and J gave up 3 bases, with 31 bases separating them. In DNA form, the CDR3 reads TGTGCCAGCAGTTTATTCGGACCTATCTTACCTGGCCTCCCAGGGCGCTACGAGCAGTACTTC. Protein: CASSLFGPILPGLPGRYEQYF.

This clonotype was observed many times. The chain joins TRBV7-2 to TRBJ2-1; D may correspond to TRBD1 or TRBD2 (5 bases each). The V gene lost 0 bases and the J gene lost 5 bases, with 5 bases spanning the gap. This CDR3 is built from 13 residues. The germline gives CDR1 SGHTA, CDR2 FQGNSA. The CDR3 is CASSLAGDNEQFF. CDR3 nucleotides: TGTGCCAGCAGCTTAGCGGGGGACAATGAGCAGTTCTTC. Based on the CDR3 plus reference TRBV7-2 and TRBJ2-1, the full variable domain is GAGVSQSPSNKVTEKGKDVELRCDPISGHTALYWYRQSLGQGLEFLIYFQGNSAPDKSGLPSDRFSAERTGGSVSTLTIQRTQQEDSAVYLCASSLAGDNEQFFGPGTRLTVL.

This clonotype was picked up many times. The CDR3 DNA reads as TGTGCCAGCAGTGAGTTTGGGACCACAAGCTCTGGGGCCAACGTCCTGACTTTC. Its protein product is CASSEFGTTSSGANVLTF. The V call is TRBV6-4, the J call TRBJ2-6; either TRBD1 or TRBD2 may supply D (5 bases each). This CDR3 spans 18 amino acids. The ends were cut back, 3 bases at V and 0 bases at J, with 15 bases in the middle. From germline, CDR1 is MRHNA and CDR2 SNTAGT.